This TCR beta chain emerged from a study of early stage breast cancer tumors. Study summary: Of approximately 16 invasive breast tumors, about a dozen were hormone receptor-positive, HER2-negative.

Of note for this clone: Its antigen remains unidentified.

Study-wide findings and caveats: In about 90% of the 16 patients, blood comparison separated tumor from normal breast. Compared with adjacent normal breast, tumors showed about 2.5-fold denser, more clonal T cells. Unsorted bulk genomic DNA sequencing lacked pairing and functional marker data.

The CDR3 is 15 residues long. The ends lost 5 bases at V and 3 bases at J; junction bases unmatched: 7. The germline CDR1 and CDR2 sequences are SGHTA and FQGTGA. Repertoires were generated with immunoSEQ multiplex PCR, while TCRdb's copy carries only in-frame clones and drops some. The table includes some 30,000 clones, almost 85% detected once. This receptor was taken from a person aged 45-60 years with breast cancer. V usage is TRBV7-3 and J usage is TRBJ2-3, with 8 bases aligning to TRBD2. Specimen: blood. CDR3 protein: CASSPYSGGTDTQYF. The DNA for the CDR3 is TGTGCCAGCAGCCCCTACTCGGGGGGGACAGATACGCAGTATTTT.